This T cell receptor beta chain emerged from a study of prognosis after radiotherapy for stage I lung cancer. CDR3 length: 12 amino acids. Germline loops: CDR1 SGHVS, CDR2 FQNEAQ. V dropped 0 bases and J dropped 4 bases, with 3 bases sitting between them. CDR3 of TCR beta was amplified from genomic DNA via a two-round multiplex PCR. First-round PCR, the initial amplification, used primers specific to each TRBV and TRBJ gene. TCRdb itself ran the multiplex PCR reads through MiXCR, one entry per CDR3 protein. Among approximately 13,000 distinct CDR3 sequences listed, approximately 31% were seen once. The table lists this clonotype with many counts.

The TCR sequence derives from a donor aged 50 or older with non-small cell lung cancer. The material was PBMCs, obtained before or after stereotactic body radiation therapy (not recorded which). J is TRBJ2-5 and V is TRBV7-8; no reliable D call. The CDR3 protein is CASSLARETQYF. The CDR3 nucleotides are TGTGCCAGCAGCTTAGCGAGAGAGACCCAGTACTTC.